These T cell receptor beta chains were read from a single sample in a study of shared clonotypes between healthy human individuals. TCRdb keeps only in-frame clones here, not all; method: immunoSEQ multiplex PCR. Of over 1.5 million clones listed, 95% to 99% are singletons. The sequencing input was naive CD4+ T cells sorted from blood. These receptors were taken from a man aged 25 to 40 in good health. Each CDR3 is given with its conserved first and last residue. A row's size may be missing; if present it is once, few, many or a size class.

V	size	J	length	CDR3
TRBV7-2	once	TRBJ2-7	14	CASSIGQGRYEQYF
TRBV29-1	NA	TRBJ1-3	14	CSVEELAGGNTIYF
TRBV28	NA	TRBJ1-5	12	CASRIQGQPQHF
TRBV2	NA	TRBJ1-5	13	CASSDRAGQPQHF
TRBV5-1	NA	TRBJ2-7	14	CASSLRTGPYEQYF
TRBV7-2	NA	TRBJ2-1	14	CASSLRSLYNEQFF
TRBV27	NA	TRBJ1-5	15	CASRPVDRAHQPQHF
TRBV11-2	NA	TRBJ1-5	15	CASSLVGQGNQPQHF
TRBV5-6	NA	TRBJ2-7	16	CASSPRTGDGNYEQYF
TRBV19	NA	TRBJ2-5	17	CASSPRGRAEYQETQYF
TRBV28	NA	TRBJ2-1	13	CASSGGPYNEQFF
TRBV9	once	TRBJ1-3	14	CASSGWSSGNTIYF
TRBV19	NA	TRBJ2-1	17	CASSIGGLAGPYNEQFF
TRBV5-4	NA	TRBJ2-1	15	CASSLPSGRVNEQFF
TRBV5-5	NA	TRBJ2-1	14	CASSLGQGSNEQFF
TRBV4-2	NA	TRBJ2-2	14	CASSQDGASGELFF
TRBV9	NA	TRBJ2-3	15	CASSVGTGITDTQYF
TRBV2	NA	TRBJ2-5	16	CASTSSGQGRKETQYF
TRBV7-2	few	TRBJ1-2	13	CASSLGQSYGYTF
TRBV18	NA	TRBJ1-3	14	CASSTALSGNTIYF
TRBV11-2	NA	TRBJ2-7	15	CASSLGGRSPYEQYF
TRBV5-1	NA	TRBJ2-1	19	CASSLARSSGRAEYNEQFF
TRBV28	NA	TRBJ1-2	13	CASMFTGPGGYTF
TRBV9	NA	TRBJ2-1	14	CASSPRGTRDEQFF
TRBV18	NA	TRBJ1-4	15	CASSPRTATNEKLFF
TRBV5-4	NA	TRBJ2-3	16	CASSTRTGTSTDTQYF
TRBV5-1	NA	TRBJ2-2	17	CASSLGPQTYNTGELFF
TRBV9	NA	TRBJ2-7	16	CASSVDLLAGGSEQYF
TRBV18	NA	TRBJ2-5	15	CASSPAPNLQETQYF
TRBV7-2	NA	TRBJ1-5	14	CASSSETGIQPQHF
TRBV30	NA	TRBJ2-1	15	CAWSNLAGRYNEQFF
TRBV27	NA	TRBJ2-1	11	CASSQGLVLFF
TRBV27	NA	TRBJ2-5	14	CASSLLPQGETQYF
TRBV10-2	NA	TRBJ2-3	16	CASALLAGGGTDTQYF
TRBV5-6	NA	TRBJ2-1	10	CASSGNEQFF
TRBV19	NA	TRBJ2-2	15	CASRKQGANTGELFF
TRBV14	NA	TRBJ2-7	15	CASSRGQVLLYEQYF
TRBV9	once	TRBJ2-7	15	CASSVGTWGNYEQYF
TRBV7-9	NA	TRBJ2-5	14	CASSSGTGRETQYF
TRBV19	NA	TRBJ2-1	15	CASSRLAGVGNEQFF
TRBV14	NA	TRBJ2-7	13	CASSPLGFHEQYF
TRBV5-1	NA	TRBJ2-2	17	CASSRTRDRVVSGELFF
TRBV7-6	NA	TRBJ1-1	13	CASSPRENTEAFF
TRBV6-5	NA	TRBJ1-3	14	CASSLLSSGNTIYF